These 27 T cell receptor beta chains came from one sample sequenced in a study of circulating CD8 cells and anti-PD-1 response in melanoma. Live CD3+CD8+TCRalphabeta+ cells were sorted into four subsets by PD-1 and/or TIGIT. The QIAseq Immune Repertoire TCR panel built the libraries from around 15 ng of total RNA. Each CDR3 protein is one row after TCRdb ran MiXCR on the reads. This sample has around 1,100 distinct CDR3 sequences; more than 7.5% occur once, and the top ten carry under 35%. The material was CD8+ T cells from PBMCs, obtained at baseline or after one month of anti-PD-1 therapy (not recorded which). The receptors here all came from a human donor with melanoma.

Remarks on this clonotype: A much larger clone differs by one base, so this may be a read error. The V call is TRBV20-1, the J call TRBJ1-5; TRBD1 agrees at 7 bases. The CDR3 contains 16 residues. The V gene's germline CDR1 is DFQATT and CDR2 SNEGSKA (reference sequence). The CDR3 here is CSAGEDARGISQPQHF. The CDR3 nucleotides are TGCAGTGCTGGAGAAGACGCCAGGGGGATAAGTCAGCCCCAGCATTTT.

This clonotype is judged medium-sized. The chain links TRBV18 to TRBJ2-2; D is ambiguous. The V gene lost 6 bases and the J gene lost 5 bases, with 4 bases spanning the gap. The CDR3 spans 11 residues. The germline CDR1 and CDR2 sequences are KGHSH and LQKENI. Here the CDR3 DNA reads TGTGCCAGCTCTGAAACCGGGGAGCTGTTTTTT. Encoded protein: CASSETGELFF.

This clonotype is medium-sized (0.01 to 0.1%) within its sample. The chain combines TRBV7-2 with TRBJ2-3, with D perhaps TRBD1 (5 bases). V lost 5 bases and J 0 bases, leaving 9 bases between the germline ends. This CDR3 is 14 amino acids long. Per germline, CDR1 SGHTA and CDR2 FQGNSA. The CDR3: CASSLGASTDTQYF. In nucleotides, the CDR3 is TGTGCCAGCAGCCTAGGGGCTAGCACAGATACGCAGTATTTT.

This clonotype is termed medium-sized. The V call is TRBV2, the J call TRBJ2-4, with 13 bases that match TRBD2. Germline loops: CDR1 SNHLY, CDR2 FYNNEI. The trim removed 6 bases at V and 11 bases at J, leaving 4 bases unmatched. The CDR3 is 13 residues long. CDR3 loop: CASRILAGGLQYF. The CDR3 region has the DNA TGTGCCAGCAGAATACTAGCGGGGGGGCTTCAGTACTTC.

This clonotype was counted between two and nine times. This chain uses TRBV20-1 with TRBJ2-4; 8 bases are a match to TRBD1. Trimming cost V 3 bases and J 12 bases; bases outside gene matches: 10. This CDR3 contains 13 residues. CDR1 and CDR2 (germline): DFQATT, SNEGSKA (reference sequence). The CDR3 loop is CSARRGQDQYQYF. The CDR3 bases are TGCAGTGCTAGGCGGGGACAGGATCAATATCAGTACTTC.

In its sample, this clonotype is medium-sized (0.01 to 0.1%). This chain connects TRBV24-1 to TRBJ2-1, with a weak D call TRBD2 (5 bases). Germline CDR1 reads KGHDR; CDR2 reads SFDVKD. With 6 bases removed from V and 5 bases from J, the gap between germline ends came to 10 bases. The CDR3 has 13 amino acids. In DNA form, the CDR3 reads TGTGCCACCAGTACCCCCGGGGACAATGAGCAGTTCTTC. Its translation: CATSTPGDNEQFF.

By its share, this clonotype is medium-sized. The chain recombines TRBV4-2 with TRBJ2-6; no firm D call. Per germline, CDR1 LGHNA and CDR2 YNFKEQ. The CDR3 is made up of 16 amino acids. The V and J ends lost 0 bases and 0 bases respectively, with 6 bases between them. CDR3 protein: CASSQDTGSGANVLTF. The CDR3, as DNA: TGTGCCAGCAGCCAAGATACCGGCTCTGGGGCCAACGTCCTGACTTTC.

The rearrangement links TRBV19 to TRBJ2-1; TRBD2 agrees at 10 bases. Germline values: CDR1 LNHDA, CDR2 SQIVND (reference sequence). J was trimmed by 2 bases and V by 3 bases; bases with no gene match: 4. The CDR3 is 16 residues long. CDR3 amino acids: CASSIGTSATYNEQFF. The CDR3, as DNA: TGTGCCAGTAGTATTGGGACTAGCGCTACCTACAATGAGCAGTTCTTC.

By its share, this clonotype is medium-sized. The chain is built from TRBV4-1 and TRBJ2-6; no definite D call. Per the germline V gene, CDR1 is MGHRA and CDR2 is YSYEKL. The CDR3 totals 17 residues. Trimming stripped 0 bases from V and 0 bases from J, with 9 bases between. The DNA of the CDR3 is TGCGCCAGCAGCCAAGAGTCCGCGATCTCTGGGGCCAACGTCCTGACTTTC. It specifies CASSQESAISGANVLTF.

This clonotype is medium-sized by share. The chain employs TRBV11-2 and TRBJ1-1, with a tentative D call TRBD1 (5 bases). Trimming stripped 1 base from V and 1 base from J, with 7 bases between. CDR1 SGHAT and CDR2 FQNNGV come from the germline V gene. The CDR3 contains 14 residues. CDR3 DNA sequence: TGTGCCAGCAGCTTAGTCAGGGCGAACACTGAAGCTTTCTTT. Protein: CASSLVRANTEAFF.

This clonotype qualifies as medium-sized. The chain has TRBV19 and TRBJ1-6, with D possibly being TRBD1 (6 bases). Germline CDR1 and CDR2: LNHDA and SQIVND (reference sequence). V was shortened by 5 bases and J by 3 bases, with 11 bases between the two germline ends. This CDR3 has 15 amino acids. DNA of the CDR3: TGTGCCAGTAGTCCAGGGGTCCTCTATAATTCACCCCTCCACTTT. Protein sequence: CASSPGVLYNSPLHF.

The chain recombines TRBV19 with TRBJ1-2; tentative D call: TRBD1 (5 bases). The ends were cut back, 5 bases at V and 7 bases at J, with 14 bases in the middle. The CDR3 has 13 amino acids. Germline V gives CDR1 LNHDA, CDR2 SQIVND (reference sequence). This CDR3 is CASSFHQGGGYTF. DNA for the CDR3: TGTGCCAGTAGTTTCCACCAGGGTGGTGGCTACACCTTC.

By share, this clonotype counts as medium-sized (0.01 to 0.1%). J is TRBJ2-3 and V is TRBV6-5, with D possibly being TRBD2 (6 bases). The CDR3 has 17 residues. Looked up from germline, CDR1 is MNHEY and CDR2 is SVGAGI. V was shortened by 4 bases and J by 3 bases, with 20 bases between the two germline ends. The CDR3 here is CASSSLRSSDGTDTQYF. The CDR3 nucleotides are TGTGCCAGCAGTTCCCTTAGGTCTAGCGACGGGACAGATACGCAGTATTTT.

This clonotype qualifies as medium-sized. The V and J genes are TRBV2 and TRBJ2-7, with D possibly TRBD1 on 6 matching bases. CDR3 length: 14 residues. Trimming removed 4 bases at V and 0 bases at J, with 10 bases between. CDR1 is SNHLY and CDR2 is FYNNEI in the germline V gene. The CDR3: CASSGQESSYEQYF. In DNA form, the CDR3 reads TGTGCCAGCAGTGGACAGGAGAGCTCCTACGAGCAGTACTTC.

Relative to its sample, this clonotype is medium-sized (0.01 to 0.1%). The chain uses TRBV30 and TRBJ2-7, with D possibly TRBD1 on 6 matching bases. Trimming stripped 6 bases from V and 6 bases from J, with 18 bases between. Germline CDR1 and CDR2: GTSNPN and SVGIG (reference sequence). The CDR3 has 13 residues. CDR3 nucleotide sequence: TGTGCCTGTTATCCGGGACACGTAGGCGAGCAGTACTTC. Encoded protein: CACYPGHVGEQYF.

The genes are TRBV30 and TRBJ1-1; perhaps TRBD1 as D (6 bases). The germline V and J ends were trimmed by 2 bases and 1 base, with 14 bases remaining between them. Germline V lookup: CDR1 GTSNPN, CDR2 SVGIG (reference sequence). CDR3 length: 15 amino acids. The CDR3 sequence is CAWSLTGWENTEAFF. CDR3 DNA: TGTGCCTGGAGTTTGACAGGTTGGGAGAACACTGAAGCTTTCTTT.

This clonotype occurred a few times. The V and J genes are TRBV5-8 and TRBJ2-4, with 8 bases lining up with TRBD1. V shed 4 bases and J 0 bases; nucleotides not matched to a gene: 6. The CDR3 has 16 amino acids. Germline loops: CDR1 SGHTS, CDR2 YDEGEE. The CDR3 nucleotides are TGTGCCAGCAGCAAGGGACAGGCACTAGCCAAAAACATTCAGTACTTC. This encodes CASSKGQALAKNIQYF.

This clonotype is classed as medium-sized (0.01 to 0.1%). The rearrangement joins TRBV20-1 to TRBJ2-1; 10 nucleotides agree with TRBD2. The CDR3 is made up of 15 amino acids. Germline V lookup: CDR1 DFQATT, CDR2 SNEGSKA (reference sequence). V shed 3 bases, J shed 5 bases, and the junction held 7 bases outside the gene matches. CDR3 in DNA: TGCAGTGCTAGTTTTGAGCGGGGGGGAAACAATGAGCAGTTCTTC. Residues: CSASFERGGNNEQFF.

Relative to its sample, this clonotype is medium-sized. This sequence joins TRBV12-3 or TRBV12-4 and TRBJ1-1; D is perhaps TRBD1 (5 bases). This CDR3 is built from 13 residues. The V gene lost 3 bases and the J gene lost 4 bases, with 9 bases spanning the gap. The CDR3 sequence: CASSFPGSTEAFF. DNA of the CDR3: TGTGCCAGCAGTTTTCCAGGGTCCACTGAAGCTTTCTTT.

In its sample, this clonotype was seen a few times. The rearrangement joins TRBV19 to TRBJ2-6, with unresolved D. In germline, CDR1 is LNHDA, CDR2 SQIVND (reference sequence). This CDR3 has 14 amino acids. V was trimmed by 4 bases and J by 0 bases, leaving 4 bases between them. CDR3 DNA: TGTGCCAGTAGTAGGGTCTCTGGGGCCAACGTCCTGACTTTC. This translates into CASSRVSGANVLTF.

In its sample, this clonotype ranks as medium-sized. The genes are TRBV27 and TRBJ1-1; 8 bases align to TRBD1. Germline CDR1 is MNHEY and CDR2 is SMNVEV (reference sequence). V lost 7 bases to trimming and J lost 5 bases; unmatched junction nucleotides: 12. This CDR3 spans 15 amino acids. Here the CDR3 DNA reads TGTGCCAGCATCCTCGACCAGGGGGCGAGGACTGAAGCTTTCTTT. This codes for CASILDQGARTEAFF.

A few counts support this clonotype. A read error may be the cause here, since a much bigger clone is one base away. The rearrangement joins TRBV27 to TRBJ1-1; 8 bases are shared with TRBD1. Per germline, CDR1 MNHEY and CDR2 SMNVEV (reference sequence). CDR3 size: 15 residues. Trimming at V came to 7 bases and at J to 5 bases, leaving 12 bases not matched to a gene. The CDR3 coding sequence is TGTGCCAGCATCCCCGACCAGGGGGCGAGGACTGAAGCTTTCTTT. It encodes CASIPDQGARTEAFF.

Comment on this clonotype: Just one base apart from a much larger clone, this may be a read error. The chain carries TRBV12-3 or TRBV12-4 and TRBJ2-6; D could derive from TRBD1 or TRBD2 (6 bases each). The CDR3 runs 14 residues. The CDR3 protein is CASSYATGANLLTF. CDR3 nucleotides: TGTGCCAGCAGTTACGCCACGGGGGCCAACCTCCTGACTTTC.

This clonotype ranks as medium-sized. The gene calls are TRBV19 and TRBJ2-3; no reliable D call. The germline CDR1 and CDR2 sequences are LNHDA and SQIVND (reference sequence). V was cut by 6 bases and J by 3 bases, with 7 bases left in between. This CDR3 comprises 12 residues. The CDR3 DNA reads as TGTGCCAGTAGGACGGATACAGATACGCAGTATTTT. Translation gives CASRTDTDTQYF. Looking up the rest from reference TRBV19 and TRBJ2-3 gives the full variable domain: DGGITQSPKYLFRKEGQNVTLSCEQNLNHDAMYWYRQDPGQGLRLIYYSQIVNDFQKGDIAEGYSVSREKKESFPLTVTSAQKNPTAFYLCASRTDTDTQYFGPGTRLTVL.

By sample share, this clonotype is medium-sized (0.01 to 0.1%). The chain has TRBV4-3 and TRBJ2-2, with D unclear. Deletions cut 3 bases from V and 5 bases from J, with 10 bases between. The CDR3 loop spans 14 amino acids. The V gene's germline CDR1 is LGHNA and CDR2 YSLEER. The DNA of the CDR3 is TGCGCCAGCAGCCATGCCCGTCATACCGGGGAGCTGTTTTTT. Protein sequence: CASSHARHTGELFF.

This clonotype is medium-sized (0.01 to 0.1%) within its sample. The V and J genes are TRBV29-1 and TRBJ2-3, with 10 positions matching TRBD2. Germline V lookup: CDR1 SQVTM, CDR2 ANQGSEA. The CDR3 totals 16 residues. V dropped 0 bases and J dropped 0; count of bases not matched to a gene: 3. The CDR3 reads CSVEDPSGGSTDTQYF. CDR3 nucleotides: TGCAGCGTTGAAGACCCTAGCGGGGGAAGCACAGATACGCAGTATTTT.

Judged by abundance, this clonotype is medium-sized. The chain carries TRBV14 and TRBJ2-3; TRBD1 is a possible D gene (6 bases). V dropped 0 bases and J dropped 3 bases, with 13 bases sitting between them. In germline, CDR1 is SGHDN, CDR2 FVKESK. This CDR3 has 16 amino acids. CDR3 in amino acids: CASSQEWGPGTDTQYF. The CDR3 nucleotides are TGTGCCAGCAGCCAAGAATGGGGGCCTGGGACAGATACGCAGTATTTT.